The sample holds a few counts of the clone carrying this T cell receptor (beta chain). Authors' processing steps: Reference gene primer amplification gave estimated nucleated cell counts. Sequencing was performed with immunoSEQ multiplex PCR; in TCRdb, only in-frame clones are kept and a portion is missing. The V and J calls and clone size are taken from that table; D and trimming were inferred from the DNA. The data show approximately 190,000 clones, approximately 86% seen once. Trimming shortened V by 3 bases and J by 8 bases, and 16 bases separated the two germline ends. The CDR3 sequence is 15 residues long. Germline values: CDR1 MDHEN, CDR2 SYDVKM. This sample stems from a study of blood T cell repertoires in COVID-19. Whole-study context: Researchers got acute and convalescent COVID-19 samples from the United States, Italy and Spain. Sample material is recorded as cDNA or gDNA derived from T cells, B-cell-depleted T cells, or PBMCs.

Sequenced input: PBMCs or T cells enriched from blood (not recorded which). This chain joins TRBV28 and TRBJ1-4, with D tentatively TRBD1 (6 bases). The receptor comes from a woman aged 60-70 years with acute COVID-19. The CDR3 coding sequence is TGTGCCAGCAGTTTCCCGTCAGTGGGGGCCGAAAAACTGTTTTTT. It yields the protein CASSFPSVGAEKLFF.